Listed here are 10 T cell receptor beta chains from one sample, sequenced in a study of cytomegalovirus exposure and HLA in healthy donors. Researchers ran the PCR with 60 Vbeta and 13 Jbeta primers. Generated by immunoSEQ multiplex PCR, the TCRdb table keeps only in-frame clones and is missing some. Altogether fewer than 250,000 clones are present, 82% being singletons, with the ten largest covering about 6%. The sequenced sample was PBMCs. These receptor sequences come from a man aged 35-49 years in good health and CMV-seropositive.

The chain recombines TRBV7-2 with TRBJ2-3, with 8 bases aligning to TRBD2. The CDR3 runs to 15 residues. CDR1 SGHTA and CDR2 FQGNSA come from the germline V gene. The trim removed 6 bases at V and 3 bases at J, leaving 8 bases unmatched. The CDR3: CASRTSGSRTDTQYF. The DNA of the CDR3 is TGTGCCAGCAGAACCAGCGGGAGTCGTACAGATACGCAGTATTTT.

In DNA, the CDR3 is TGTGCCAGCAGTCCGCAGGCCGGGGAGCTGTTTTTT. It specifies CASSPQAGELFF. The rearrangement links TRBV6-5 to TRBJ2-2; D is undetermined. The ends were cut back, 5 bases at V and 6 bases at J, with 7 bases in the middle. The CDR3 extends over 12 amino acids. CDR1 and CDR2 (germline): MNHEY, SVGAGI.

This sequence joins TRBV5-1 and TRBJ2-2, with D tentatively TRBD2 (6 bases). The CDR3 is made up of 14 amino acids. With 0 bases removed from V and 6 bases from J, the gap between germline ends came to 9 bases. Germline CDR1 is SGHRS and CDR2 is YFSETQ. For the CDR3, the DNA is TGCGCCAGCAGCTTGGGGGACTGGGCCGGGGAGCTGTTTTTT. It codes for CASSLGDWAGELFF.

This rearrangement joins TRBV19 to TRBJ2-1; D is perhaps TRBD1 (5 bases). Trimming took 2 bases from V and 5 from J, leaving 10 bases between them. Germline CDR1 LNHDA, CDR2 SQIVND (reference sequence). This CDR3 is 14 amino acids long. This CDR3 reads CASSILLGDNEQFF. CDR3 nucleotide sequence: TGTGCCAGTAGTATACTCTTAGGGGACAATGAGCAGTTCTTC.

This chain links TRBV6-5 with TRBJ2-7, with 10 positions matching TRBD2. This CDR3 has 14 amino acids. The germline V gene encodes CDR1 MNHEY and CDR2 SVGAGI. The J segment lost 3 bases and the V segment lost 6 bases, leaving 5 bases of the junction unmatched. The CDR3 sequence: CASRPIAGGYEQYV. In nucleotides, the CDR3 is TGTGCCAGCAGGCCTATAGCGGGAGGCTACGAGCAGTACGTC.

The rearrangement links TRBV7-8 to TRBJ2-7; 8 bases agree with TRBD2. Looked up from germline, CDR1 is SGHVS and CDR2 is FQNEAQ. Trimming removed 5 bases from V and 6 bases from J; junction bases left unmatched: 6. The CDR3 runs to 13 residues. CDR3 nucleotides: TGTGCCAGCAGCACGGGACTAGATTCCGAGCAGTACGTC. It specifies CASSTGLDSEQYV.

The chain joins TRBV4-1 to TRBJ2-7, with D possibly TRBD2 on 5 matching bases. The CDR3 has 16 amino acids. The V gene's germline CDR1 is MGHRA and CDR2 YSYEKL. The germline V and J ends were trimmed by 1 base and 2 bases, with 15 bases remaining between them. The CDR3 spells CASSQALAGLPYEQYF. Here the CDR3 DNA reads TGCGCCAGCAGCCAAGCCCTGGCGGGCCTCCCCTACGAGCAGTACTTC.

The V and J genes are TRBV2 and TRBJ1-4; maybe TRBD1 (5 bases). Trimming stripped 6 bases from V and 1 base from J, with 9 bases between. The germline CDR1 and CDR2 sequences are SNHLY and FYNNEI. The CDR3 loop spans 14 amino acids. The CDR3 loop is CASRQGGTNEKLFF. DNA of the CDR3: TGTGCCAGCAGGCAGGGTGGAACTAATGAAAAACTGTTTTTT.

V usage is TRBV5-4 and J usage is TRBJ2-1; 9 positions match TRBD2. The V segment lost 1 base and the J segment 11 bases; nucleotides outside the gene matches: 7. The CDR3 covers 14 residues. The germline V gene encodes CDR1 SGHNT and CDR2 YYREEE (reference sequence). Here the CDR3 reads CASSLTSGLGQQFF. CDR3 DNA sequence: TGTGCCAGCAGCTTGACTAGCGGGTTGGGTCAGCAGTTCTTC.

The V call is TRBV4-1, the J call TRBJ2-7, with a weak D call TRBD1 (7 bases). V was shortened by 5 bases and J by 0 bases, with 11 bases between the two germline ends. The CDR3 has 14 amino acids. Looked up from germline, CDR1 is MGHRA and CDR2 is YSYEKL. CDR3: CASSSGDSSYEQYV. The CDR3 nucleotides read TGCGCCAGCAGCTCGGGGGACAGCTCCTACGAGCAGTACGTC.